The next 2 T cell receptor beta chains were all read from a single sample in a study of cytomegalovirus exposure and HLA in healthy donors. A multiplex PCR was run with 60 Vbeta primers and 13 Jbeta primers. The data were produced by immunoSEQ multiplex PCR, yet TCRdb's version contains in-frame clones alone and is incomplete. The sample lists around 53,000 clones, 65% to 85% occurring once. The sequenced sample consisted of PBMCs. These receptor sequences come from a man aged 25-45 years in good health and CMV-seronegative.

This clone appeared a single time. The chain uses TRBV10-2 and TRBJ2-1; 7 positions match TRBD2. Germline values: CDR1 WSHSY, CDR2 SAAADI. J gave up 0 bases and V 5 bases, and 4 bases lay outside the gene matches. The CDR3 is made up of 15 amino acids. The CDR3 DNA sequence: TGCGCCAGCAGTCCGCGGGAGATCTCCTACAATGAGCAGTTCTTC. As protein: CASSPREISYNEQFF.

V usage is TRBV30 and J usage is TRBJ1-4, with D possibly being TRBD1 (5 bases). Germline lookup yields CDR1 GTSNPN and CDR2 SVGIG (reference sequence). V dropped 3 bases and J dropped 8 bases, with 13 bases sitting between them. This CDR3 has 13 amino acids. CDR3 DNA sequence: TGTGCCTGGAGCTCGGGGGGGGTCGAAAAACTGTTTTTT. It yields the protein CAWSSGGVEKLFF.